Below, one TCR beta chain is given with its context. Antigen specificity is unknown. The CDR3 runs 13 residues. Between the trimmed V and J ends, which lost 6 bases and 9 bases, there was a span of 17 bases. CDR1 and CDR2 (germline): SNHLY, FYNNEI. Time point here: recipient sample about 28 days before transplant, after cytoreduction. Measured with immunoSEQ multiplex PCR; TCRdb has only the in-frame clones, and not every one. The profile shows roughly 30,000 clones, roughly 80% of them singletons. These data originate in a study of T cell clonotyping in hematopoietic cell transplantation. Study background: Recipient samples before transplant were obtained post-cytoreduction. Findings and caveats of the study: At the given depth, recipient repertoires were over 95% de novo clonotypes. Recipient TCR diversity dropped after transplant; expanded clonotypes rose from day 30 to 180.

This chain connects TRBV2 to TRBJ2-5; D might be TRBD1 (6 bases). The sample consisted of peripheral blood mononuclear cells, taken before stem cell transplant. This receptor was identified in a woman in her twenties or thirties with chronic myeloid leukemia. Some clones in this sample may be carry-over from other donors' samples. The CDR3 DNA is TGTGCCAGCAGGTGGTGGGACAACGCGGCCCAGTACTTC. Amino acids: CASRWWDNAAQYF.